This record concerns one T cell receptor (beta chain) sequence. Antigen: not known. The V end was cut by 3 bases, the J end by 0 bases, with 9 bases between. The CDR3 length is 15 residues. Germline CDR1 is SGHKS and CDR2 is YYEKEE (reference sequence). The data belong to a study of blood T cells in healthy people across ages. Overall study results and limits: Higher diversity and more naive CD4+ cells were features of long-lived donors, compared to aged donors. Unsorted PBMC material precluded a definitive naive versus antigen-experienced comparison.

A second PCR of roughly 7 to 11 cycles used a sample-barcoded 5' primer and a J-beta primer mix. Using its own MiXCR run on the 5' RACE reads, TCRdb lists one record per CDR3 protein. The table includes 1.5 million to 2 million distinct CDR3 sequences, 39% detected once. The sequenced sample consisted of blood. This chain connects TRBV5-5 to TRBJ1-4; D remains unclear. This TCR was sampled from a human donor in good health. The CDR3 loop reads CASSWVSATNEKLFF. The CDR3 nucleotides are TGTGCCAGCAGCTGGGTCTCTGCAACTAATGAAAAACTGTTTTTT.